This TCR beta chain was observed in a study of Graves' ophthalmopathy and Graves' hyperthyroidism. Study-level results: Thyroid clonotypes that were expanded above 0.001 frequency mostly also appeared in blood.

People with hyperthyroidism were aged 18 to 65 and newly diagnosed, under 2 months' duration. Using RNA transcripts, the TCR beta CDR3 regions were amplified. Scientists carried out first-round RT-PCR using HTBI primers and then a second-round multiplex PCR. Each CDR3 protein is one row after TCRdb ran MiXCR on the multiplex PCR reads. The sample has some 39,000 distinct CDR3 sequences, roughly 52% seen once. This clonotype has at least ten counts. The target antigen is unknown. Germline V CDR1 and CDR2: SNHLY, FYNNEI. CDR3 size: 18 residues. V shed 2 bases and J shed 4 bases, with 20 bases lying between them.

The chain links TRBV2 to TRBJ1-4, with no clear D. The sequenced material came from peripheral blood. This sequence originates from an adult woman with stable Graves' hyperthyroidism. CDR3 sequence: CASSELLGWNPINEKLFF. The CDR3 DNA follows: TGTGCCAGCAGTGAATTATTGGGATGGAACCCGATTAATGAAAAACTGTTTTTT.